This entry concerns a single T cell receptor beta chain. Method: immunoSEQ multiplex PCR; TCRdb's copy keeps in-frame clones and lacks some. The sample consists of tens of thousands of clones, 85% to 95% of them appearing once. Anyone with autoimmune disease history or systemic immunosuppression was excluded. This entry belongs to a study of OX40 agonist ivuxolimab in advanced cancers. The input for sequencing was CD4+ or CD8+ T cells sorted from blood, taken in a trial of the OX40 agonist ivuxolimab. The clonotype comes from an adult with an advanced solid tumor such as melanoma, head and neck, liver or kidney cancer.

CDR3 sequence (DNA): TGTGCCACCGAAGGAAGGCCTGGAAACACCATATATTTT. Protein sequence: CATEGRPGNTIYF. This chain uses TRBV25-1 with TRBJ1-3, with D unclear. CDR1 and CDR2 from the germline V gene are MGHDK and SYGVNS. The CDR3 spans 13 residues. V lost 10 bases and J lost 2, with 12 bases in between.